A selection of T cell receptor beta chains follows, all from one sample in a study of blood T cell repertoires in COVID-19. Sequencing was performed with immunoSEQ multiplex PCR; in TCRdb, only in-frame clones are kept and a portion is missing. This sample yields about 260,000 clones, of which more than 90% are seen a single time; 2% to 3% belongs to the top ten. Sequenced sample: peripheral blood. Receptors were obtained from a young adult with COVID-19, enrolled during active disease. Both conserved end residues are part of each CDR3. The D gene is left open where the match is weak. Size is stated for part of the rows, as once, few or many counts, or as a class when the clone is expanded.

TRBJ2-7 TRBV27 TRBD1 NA TGTGCCAGCAGTACCAAAGGACAGGGATCGGTCTACGAGCAGTACTTC CASSTKGQGSVYEQYF
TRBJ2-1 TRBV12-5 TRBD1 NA TGTGCTAGTGCCGAAGCCGGGACAGGGAGCGATGAGCAGTTCTTC CASAEAGTGSDEQFF
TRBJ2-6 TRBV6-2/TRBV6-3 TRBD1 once TGTGCCAGCAGTTACGTTAGGGGGCGCCTAGTGGCTGGGGCCAACGTCCTGACTTTC CASSYVRGRLVAGANVLTF
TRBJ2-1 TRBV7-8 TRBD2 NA TGTGCCAGCAGCTTTTCCGCCGGGACTAGCTCCTACAATGAGCAGTTCTTC CASSFSAGTSSYNEQFF
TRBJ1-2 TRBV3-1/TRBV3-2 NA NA TGTGCCAGCAGCCATACAGGGATTTGGGGCTACACCTTC CASSHTGIWGYTF
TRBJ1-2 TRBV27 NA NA TGTGCCAGCAGCTGGACCGGGATTGGTGGCTACACCTTC CASSWTGIGGYTF
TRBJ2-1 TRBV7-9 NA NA TGTGCCAGCAGTCCAGTCCGGCTTACTAGTCTGAGCTCCTACAATGAGCAGTTCTTC CASSPVRLTSLSSYNEQFF
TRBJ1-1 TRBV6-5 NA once TGTGCCAGCACCCAACCGGGACATTCGAACACTGAAGCTTTCTTT CASTQPGHSNTEAFF
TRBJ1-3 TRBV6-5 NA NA TGTGCCAGCAGGGCAGGTTCTGGAAACACCATATATTTT CASRAGSGNTIYF
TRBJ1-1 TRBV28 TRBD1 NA TGTGCCAGCAGTTTGGGACAGGGATTGAACACTGAAGCTTTCTTT CASSLGQGLNTEAFF
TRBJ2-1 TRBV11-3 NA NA TGTGCCAGCAGCTTAGGCCGGTACAATGAGCAGTTCTTC CASSLGRYNEQFF
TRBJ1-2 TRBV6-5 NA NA TGTGCCAGCAGCCGGGAACCAAACTATGGCTACACCTTC CASSREPNYGYTF
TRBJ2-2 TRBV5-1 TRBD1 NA TGCGCCAGCAGCCCGGAATTGACAGGGACCGGGGAGCTGTTTTTT CASSPELTGTGELFF
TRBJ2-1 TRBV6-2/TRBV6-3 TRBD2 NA TGTGCCAGCAGCCCCCTTACTAGCGGGAGGTCCAATGAGCAGTTCTTC CASSPLTSGRSNEQFF
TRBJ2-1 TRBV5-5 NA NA TGTGCCAGCAGGCCACCTCCCCGGGAAAGAATCTACAATGAGCAGTTCTTC CASRPPPRERIYNEQFF
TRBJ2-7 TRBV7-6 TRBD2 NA TGTGCCAGCAGCTCAACCCTACTAGCGGGAGGGCCCTACGAGCAGTACTTC CASSSTLLAGGPYEQYF
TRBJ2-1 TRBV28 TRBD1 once TGTGCCAGCAGTTCCACAGGGGGCAAGCAGTTCTTC CASSSTGGKQFF
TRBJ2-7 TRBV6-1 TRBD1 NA TGTGCCAGCAGTGAAGACAGGGGGTACTACGAGCAGTACTTC CASSEDRGYYEQYF
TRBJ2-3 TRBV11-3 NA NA TGTGCCAGCAGTAAGGGGACAGATACGCAGTATTTT CASSKGTDTQYF
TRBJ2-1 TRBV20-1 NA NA TGCAGTGCTAGAGATACGCAGGAGCAGTTCTTC CSARDTQEQFF
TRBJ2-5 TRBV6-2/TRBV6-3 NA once TGTGCCAGCACCCCTGAGGGACAAGAGACCCAGTACTTC CASTPEGQETQYF
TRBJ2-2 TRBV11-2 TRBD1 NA TGTGCCAGCAGCTTACCCACAGGGGCGAGGAACACCGGGGAGCTGTTTTTT CASSLPTGARNTGELFF
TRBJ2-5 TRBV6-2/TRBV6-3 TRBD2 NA TGTGCCAGCAGCAAGTATGGTGAGCGGGAATTGCGAGAGACCCAGTACTTC CASSKYGERELRETQYF
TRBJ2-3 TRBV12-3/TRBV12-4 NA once TGTGCCAGCAGTTTCTCAGATACGCAGTATTTT CASSFSDTQYF
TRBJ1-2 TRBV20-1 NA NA TGCAGTGCTCGTGCCACAGGGAAATTCGTCTACACCTTC CSARATGKFVYTF
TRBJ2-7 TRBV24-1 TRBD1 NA TGTGCCACCAGTCGGACAGGGGGGTACGAGCAGTACTTC CATSRTGGYEQYF
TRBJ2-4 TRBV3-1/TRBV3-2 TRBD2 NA TGTGCCAGCAGCCAAGATGCTAGCGGGAGTTATCCACTTGACAAAAACATTCAGTACTTC CASSQDASGSYPLDKNIQYF
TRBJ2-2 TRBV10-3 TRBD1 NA TGTGCCATCAGTGATTTGCAAGGGGGCAATGAGGAGCTGTTTTTT CAISDLQGGNEELFF
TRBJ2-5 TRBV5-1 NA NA TGCGCCAGCAGCTCCGTCAGGGAAGAGACCCAGTACTTC CASSSVREETQYF